These T cell receptor beta chains were read from a single sample in a study of OX40 agonist ivuxolimab in advanced cancers. Repertoires were generated with immunoSEQ multiplex PCR, while TCRdb's copy carries only in-frame clones and drops some. The sample lists approximately 100,000 clones, around 90% occurring once. The source material was CD4+ or CD8+ T cells sorted from blood, sampled in a trial of the OX40 agonist ivuxolimab. The receptors come from an adult with an advanced solid tumor such as melanoma, head and neck, liver or kidney cancer. CDR3s include the opening cysteine and the closing phenylalanine or tryptophan. Clone size is stated in some rows and not others, as once, few, many or a class when expanded.

TRBV7-2 | - | CASSAGQYNEQFF
TRBV18 | - | CASPSGGLATNEQFF
TRBV29-1 | - | CSVEERSPSSYEQYF
TRBV25-1 | - | CASSEYRPGQGRDTQYF
TRBV11-3 | - | CASSFNRGQTGELFF
TRBV7-8 | - | CASRRRAQKTGELFF
TRBV7-2 | - | CASSPGSSYNEQFF
TRBV19 | - | CASSSGQGTLGDSYEQYF
TRBV5-1 | - | CASSLNGGNTEAFF
TRBV7-2 | - | CASSPLADKNIQYF
TRBV7-9 | - | CASSYWDRNTEAFF
TRBV30 | - | CAWSLGLAGLETQYF
TRBV30 | - | CAWSVPGTGSQPQHF
TRBV7-2 | - | CASSLMAGLSEKLFF
TRBV5-6 | - | CASSPPRAGSAGNTIYF
TRBV5-1 | - | CASSWGQGAGTDTQYF
TRBV9 | - | CASSKDRGGYGYTF
TRBV11-3 | few | CASSLGGSGSYEQYF
TRBV7-3 | - | CASSGQGLTGELFF
TRBV11-2 | once | CASSKRQGETEAFF
TRBV5-1 | - | CASSLYGDRETQYF
TRBV5-1 | - | CASSPDDRGTEAFF
TRBV25-1 | - | CASSTLGQASTDTQYF
TRBV4-2 | once | CASSQESTSGNYNEQFF
TRBV19 | - | CASSLYRSGTSAGANVLTF
TRBV4-3 | - | CASRTGGSTDTQYF
TRBV27 | - | CASIRQGSFYEAFF
TRBV7-2 | - | CASSLVSIAEQYF
TRBV7-9 | few | CASSLRGNQPQHF
TRBV27 | - | CASSLNRGVGGYTF
TRBV13 | - | CASSSERNAHYEQYF
TRBV10-3 | - | CAISESASGYHEQFF
TRBV18 | - | CASSLKAGEAGELFF
TRBV11-2 | - | CASSLGPSGGETQYF
TRBV29-1 | few | CSIGQGNTEAFF
TRBV5-1 | - | CASSGGRRGTDTQYF
TRBV28 | - | CASSRPGQNYEQYF
TRBV11-3 | - | CASSLGEAGNTIYF
TRBV30 | - | CAWSDRNSNQPQHF
TRBV7-2 | - | CASSSTQGGYGYTF
TRBV11-3 | - | CASSLRSDIEPEQYF
TRBV28 | - | CASKEDANSGEQYF
TRBV27 | - | CASSSAVLPYEQYF
TRBV5-1 | - | CASSLADMRETQYF
TRBV6-1 | - | CASRPQLQTQYF
TRBV5-4 | - | CASSLRTGVWNEQFF
TRBV30 | few | CAWQPGLSSYEQYF
TRBV5-1 | - | CASNIQGARTGELFF
TRBV5-6 | - | CASSLNRAGYTF
TRBV7-8 | - | CASSLGGINEKLFF
TRBV14 | - | CASSQVPLAAHNEQFF
TRBV11-2 | - | CASTEPGLAGAGELFF
TRBV18 | once | CASSRRRERLPTQYF